This entry is about one T cell receptor (beta chain). The CDR3 runs 15 residues. CDR1 and CDR2 (germline): SGHTA, FQGNSA. With V trimmed by 1 base and J by 10 bases, 9 bases remained unmatched. The sample originates from a study of blood T cell repertoires in COVID-19. For the study at large: Symptom resolution, clearance, or two negative PCRs marked donors in Cohort 3 as recovered.

Generated by immunoSEQ multiplex PCR, the TCRdb table keeps only in-frame clones and is missing some. The top ten clones hold roughly 3.3% of a sample with 200,000 to 250,000 clones, 70% to 90% of them seen once. Sequencing used PBMCs or T cells enriched from blood (not recorded which). The sequence was obtained from a woman in her fifties or sixties in a cohort exposed to, infected with or recovered from COVID-19 (not recorded which). The gene calls are TRBV7-2 and TRBJ1-2; 10 nucleotides match TRBD1. The CDR3 nucleotides are TGTGCCAGCAGCTTAGGGGGGACAGGGGATAAGGTCTACACCTTC. Translating it yields CASSLGGTGDKVYTF.